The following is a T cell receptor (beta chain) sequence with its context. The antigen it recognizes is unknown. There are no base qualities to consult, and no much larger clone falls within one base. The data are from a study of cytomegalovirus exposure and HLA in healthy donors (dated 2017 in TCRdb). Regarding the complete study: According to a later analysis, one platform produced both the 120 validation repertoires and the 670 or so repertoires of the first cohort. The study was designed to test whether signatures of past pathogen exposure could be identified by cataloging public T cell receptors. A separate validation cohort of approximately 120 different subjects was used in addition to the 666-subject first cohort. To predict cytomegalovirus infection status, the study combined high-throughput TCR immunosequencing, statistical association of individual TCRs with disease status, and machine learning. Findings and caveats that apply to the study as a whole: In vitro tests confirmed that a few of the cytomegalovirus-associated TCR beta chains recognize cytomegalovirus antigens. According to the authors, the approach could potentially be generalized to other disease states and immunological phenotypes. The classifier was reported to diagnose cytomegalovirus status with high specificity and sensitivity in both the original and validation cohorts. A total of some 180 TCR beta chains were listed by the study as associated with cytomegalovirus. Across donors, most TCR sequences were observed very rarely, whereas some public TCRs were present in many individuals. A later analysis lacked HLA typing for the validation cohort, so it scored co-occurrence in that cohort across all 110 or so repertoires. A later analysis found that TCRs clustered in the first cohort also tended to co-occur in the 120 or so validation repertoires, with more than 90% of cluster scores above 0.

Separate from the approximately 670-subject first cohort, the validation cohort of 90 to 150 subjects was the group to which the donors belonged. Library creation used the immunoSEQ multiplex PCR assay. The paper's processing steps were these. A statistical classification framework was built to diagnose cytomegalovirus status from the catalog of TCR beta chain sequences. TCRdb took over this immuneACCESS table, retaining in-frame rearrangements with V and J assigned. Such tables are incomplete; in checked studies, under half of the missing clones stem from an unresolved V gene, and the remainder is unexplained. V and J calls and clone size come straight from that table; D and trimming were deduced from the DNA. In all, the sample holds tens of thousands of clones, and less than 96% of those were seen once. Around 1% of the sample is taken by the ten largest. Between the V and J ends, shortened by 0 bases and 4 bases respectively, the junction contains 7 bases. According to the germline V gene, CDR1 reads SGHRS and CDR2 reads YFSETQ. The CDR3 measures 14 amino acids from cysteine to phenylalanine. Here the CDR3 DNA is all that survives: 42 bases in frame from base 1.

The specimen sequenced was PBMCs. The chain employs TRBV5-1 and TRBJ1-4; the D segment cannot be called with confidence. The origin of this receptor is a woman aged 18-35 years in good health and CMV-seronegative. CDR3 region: CASSLDIGNEKLFF. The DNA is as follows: TGCGCCAGCAGCTTGGACATTGGTAATGAAAAACTGTTTTTT.